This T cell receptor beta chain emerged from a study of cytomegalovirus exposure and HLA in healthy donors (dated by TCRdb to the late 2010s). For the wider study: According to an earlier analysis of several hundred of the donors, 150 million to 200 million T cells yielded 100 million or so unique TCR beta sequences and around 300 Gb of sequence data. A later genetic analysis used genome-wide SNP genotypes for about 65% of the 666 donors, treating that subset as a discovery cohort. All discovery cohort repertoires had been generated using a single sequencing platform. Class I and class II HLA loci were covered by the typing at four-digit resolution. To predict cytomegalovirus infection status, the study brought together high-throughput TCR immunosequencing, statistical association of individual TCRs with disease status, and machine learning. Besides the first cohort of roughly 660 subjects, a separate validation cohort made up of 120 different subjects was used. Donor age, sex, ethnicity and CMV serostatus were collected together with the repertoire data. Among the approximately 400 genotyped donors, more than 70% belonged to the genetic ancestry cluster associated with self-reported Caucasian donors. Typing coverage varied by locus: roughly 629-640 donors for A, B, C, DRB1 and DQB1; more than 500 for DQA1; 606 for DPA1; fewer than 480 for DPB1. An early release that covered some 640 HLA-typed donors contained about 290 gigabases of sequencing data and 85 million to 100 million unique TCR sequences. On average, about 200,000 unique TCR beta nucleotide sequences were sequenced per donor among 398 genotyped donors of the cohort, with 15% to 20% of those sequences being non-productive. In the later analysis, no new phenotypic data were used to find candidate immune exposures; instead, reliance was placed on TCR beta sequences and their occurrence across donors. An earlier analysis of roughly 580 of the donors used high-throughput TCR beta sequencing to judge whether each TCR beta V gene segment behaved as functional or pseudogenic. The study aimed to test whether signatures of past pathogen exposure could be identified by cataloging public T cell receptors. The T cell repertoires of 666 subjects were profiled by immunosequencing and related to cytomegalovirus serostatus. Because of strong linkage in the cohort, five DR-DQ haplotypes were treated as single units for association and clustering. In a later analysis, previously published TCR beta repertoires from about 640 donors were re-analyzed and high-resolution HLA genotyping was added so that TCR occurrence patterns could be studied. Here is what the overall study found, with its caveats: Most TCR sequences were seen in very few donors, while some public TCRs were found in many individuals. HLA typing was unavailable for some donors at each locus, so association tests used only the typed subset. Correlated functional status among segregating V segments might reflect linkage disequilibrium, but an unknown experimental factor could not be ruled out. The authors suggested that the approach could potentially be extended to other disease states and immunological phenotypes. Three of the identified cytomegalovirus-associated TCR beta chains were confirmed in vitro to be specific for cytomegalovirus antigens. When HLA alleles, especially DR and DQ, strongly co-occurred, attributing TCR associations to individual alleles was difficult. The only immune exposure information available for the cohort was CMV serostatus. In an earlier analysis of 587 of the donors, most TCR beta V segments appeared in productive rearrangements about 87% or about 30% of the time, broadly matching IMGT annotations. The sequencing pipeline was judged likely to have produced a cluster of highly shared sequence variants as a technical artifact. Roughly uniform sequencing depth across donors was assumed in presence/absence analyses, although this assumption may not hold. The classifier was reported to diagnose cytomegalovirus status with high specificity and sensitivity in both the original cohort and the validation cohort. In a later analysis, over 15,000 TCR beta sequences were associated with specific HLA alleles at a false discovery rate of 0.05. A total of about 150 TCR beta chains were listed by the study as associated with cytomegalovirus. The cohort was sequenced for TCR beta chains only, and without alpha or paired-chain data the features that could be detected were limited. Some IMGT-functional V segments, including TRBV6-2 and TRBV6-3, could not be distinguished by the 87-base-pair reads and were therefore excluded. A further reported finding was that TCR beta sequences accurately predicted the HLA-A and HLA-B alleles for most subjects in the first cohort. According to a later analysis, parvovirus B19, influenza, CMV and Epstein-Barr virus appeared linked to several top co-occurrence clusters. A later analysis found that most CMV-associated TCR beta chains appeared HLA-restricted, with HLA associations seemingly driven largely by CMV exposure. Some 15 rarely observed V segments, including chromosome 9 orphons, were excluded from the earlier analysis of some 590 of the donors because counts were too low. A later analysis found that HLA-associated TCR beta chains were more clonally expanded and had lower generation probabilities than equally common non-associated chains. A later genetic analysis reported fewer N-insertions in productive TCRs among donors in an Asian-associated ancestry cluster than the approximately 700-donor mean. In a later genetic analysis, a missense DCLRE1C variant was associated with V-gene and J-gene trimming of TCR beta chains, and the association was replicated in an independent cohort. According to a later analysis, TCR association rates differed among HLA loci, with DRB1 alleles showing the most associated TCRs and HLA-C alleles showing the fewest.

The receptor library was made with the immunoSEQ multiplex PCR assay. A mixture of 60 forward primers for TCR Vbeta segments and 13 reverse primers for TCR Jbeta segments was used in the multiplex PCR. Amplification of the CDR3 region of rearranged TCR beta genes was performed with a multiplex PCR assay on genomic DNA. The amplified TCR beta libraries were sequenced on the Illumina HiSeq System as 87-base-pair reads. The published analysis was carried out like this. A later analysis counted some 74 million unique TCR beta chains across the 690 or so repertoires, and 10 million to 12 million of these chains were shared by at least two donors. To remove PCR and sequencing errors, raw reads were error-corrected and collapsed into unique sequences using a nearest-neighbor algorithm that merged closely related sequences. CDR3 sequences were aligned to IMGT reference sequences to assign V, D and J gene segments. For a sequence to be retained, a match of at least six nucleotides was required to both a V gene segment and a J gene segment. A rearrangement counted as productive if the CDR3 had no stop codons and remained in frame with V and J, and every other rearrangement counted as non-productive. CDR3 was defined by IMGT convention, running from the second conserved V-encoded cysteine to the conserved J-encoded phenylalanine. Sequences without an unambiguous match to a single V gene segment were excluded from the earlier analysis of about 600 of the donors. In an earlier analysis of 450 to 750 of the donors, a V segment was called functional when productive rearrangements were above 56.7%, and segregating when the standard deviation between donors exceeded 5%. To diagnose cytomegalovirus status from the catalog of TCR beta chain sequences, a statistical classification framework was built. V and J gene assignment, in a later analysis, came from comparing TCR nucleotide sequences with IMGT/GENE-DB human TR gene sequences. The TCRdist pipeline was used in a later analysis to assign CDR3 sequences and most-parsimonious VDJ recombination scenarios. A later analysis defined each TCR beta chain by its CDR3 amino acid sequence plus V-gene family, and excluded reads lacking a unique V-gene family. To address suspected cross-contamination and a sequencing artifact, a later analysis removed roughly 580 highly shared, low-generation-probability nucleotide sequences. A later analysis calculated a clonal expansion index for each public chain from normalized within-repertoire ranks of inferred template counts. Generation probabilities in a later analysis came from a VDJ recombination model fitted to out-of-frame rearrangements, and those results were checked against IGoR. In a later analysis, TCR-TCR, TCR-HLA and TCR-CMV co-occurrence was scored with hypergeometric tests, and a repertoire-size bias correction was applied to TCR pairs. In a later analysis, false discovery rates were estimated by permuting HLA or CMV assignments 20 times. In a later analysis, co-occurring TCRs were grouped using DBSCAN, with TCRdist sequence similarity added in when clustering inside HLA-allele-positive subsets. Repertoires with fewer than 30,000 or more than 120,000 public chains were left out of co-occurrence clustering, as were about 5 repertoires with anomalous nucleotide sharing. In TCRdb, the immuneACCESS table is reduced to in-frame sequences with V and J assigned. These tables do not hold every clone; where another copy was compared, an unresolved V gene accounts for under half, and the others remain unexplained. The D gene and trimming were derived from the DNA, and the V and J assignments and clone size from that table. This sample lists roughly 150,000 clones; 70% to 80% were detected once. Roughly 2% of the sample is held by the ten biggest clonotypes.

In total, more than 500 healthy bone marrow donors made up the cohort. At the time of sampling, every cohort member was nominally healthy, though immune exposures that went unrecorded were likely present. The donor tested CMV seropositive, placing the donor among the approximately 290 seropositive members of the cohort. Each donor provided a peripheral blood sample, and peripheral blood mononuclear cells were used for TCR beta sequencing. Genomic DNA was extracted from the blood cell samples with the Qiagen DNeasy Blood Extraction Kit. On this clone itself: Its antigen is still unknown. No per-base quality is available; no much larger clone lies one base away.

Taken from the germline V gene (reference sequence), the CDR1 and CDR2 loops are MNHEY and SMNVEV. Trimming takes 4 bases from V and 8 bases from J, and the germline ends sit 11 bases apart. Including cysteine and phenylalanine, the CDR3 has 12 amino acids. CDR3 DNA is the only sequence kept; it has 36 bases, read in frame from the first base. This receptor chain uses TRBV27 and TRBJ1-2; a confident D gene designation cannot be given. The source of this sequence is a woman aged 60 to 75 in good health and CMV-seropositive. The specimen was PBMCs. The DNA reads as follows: TGTGCCAGCAGTTCAACCTCCCAGGGCTACACCTTC. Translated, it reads CASSSTSQGYTF.